This record covers a single T cell receptor (beta chain). Its antigen is currently unknown. For TCR, cDNA came from 5'RACE template switching, which added a universal primer site and UMIs. TCRdb redid the calling of the 5' RACE reads with MiXCR, one entry per CDR3 protein. This sample has hundreds of thousands of distinct CDR3 sequences, with 9% to 15% found just once. These data originate in a study of T cells after yellow fever vaccination. Notes on the study in general: At around 95% for CD4 and approximately 89% for CD8, most primary-vaccination clones showed up again after the booster.

The CDR3 has 14 amino acids. Germline-derived CDR1 and CDR2 are DFQATT and SNEGSKA (reference sequence). The ends were cut back, 2 bases at V and 0 bases at J, with 11 bases in the middle. This TCR was recovered from a man aged 30 to 45 who received the YFV17D yellow fever vaccine. The specimen was PBMCs, collected on the day of the yellow fever booster vaccination. V usage is TRBV20-1 and J usage is TRBJ2-7; the D gene is possibly TRBD1 (6 bases). The CDR3 region is CSARQGMISYEQYF. In DNA form, the CDR3 reads TGCAGTGCTAGACAGGGGATGATCTCCTACGAGCAGTACTTC.